This TCR beta chain was recovered during a study of cytomegalovirus exposure and HLA in healthy donors. With respect to this clone: What it binds is unknown.

The PCR contained 60 Vbeta and 13 Jbeta primers. Produced via immunoSEQ multiplex PCR; TCRdb's table is partial and in-frame only. Among about 180,000 clones, 84% were seen once, and the ten largest hold more than 0.95%. The germline V gene encodes CDR1 SGDLS and CDR2 YYNGEE. This CDR3 contains 15 residues. Trimming took 2 bases from V and 4 from J; bases not matched to a gene: 4. Broader study findings: Earlier analysis found most TCR beta V segments productive about 87% or about 30% of the time.

This rearrangement joins TRBV9 to TRBJ2-1, with 9 bases lining up with TRBD1. The clonotype comes from a girl aged 2 to 10 in good health and CMV-seropositive. Sequencing was done on a sample of PBMCs. The CDR3 DNA sequence: TGTGCCAGCAGCGTGCGGGACAGGGTTTACAATGAGCAGTTCTTC. Translation: CASSVRDRVYNEQFF.